This TCR beta chain comes out of a study of T cells in Graves' hyperthyroidism and ophthalmopathy. Study details: Initial diagnosis, before any treatment, was when peripheral blood was collected.

Clinical symptoms, serum thyroxine, TRAb, thyroid ultrasound and orbital computed tomography established diagnosis. Authors of the study amplified TCR beta CDR3 regions from RNA transcripts. HTBI primers were the set used in a first-round RT-PCR of the TCR CDR3. TCRdb recomputed calls from the multiplex PCR reads with MiXCR, one row per CDR3 protein. The data hold 300,000 to 400,000 distinct CDR3 sequences, with around a sixth observed a single time. The germline V gene encodes CDR1 DFQATT and CDR2 SNEGSKA (reference sequence). Between the trimmed V and J ends, which lost 1 base and 0 bases, there was a span of 9 bases. There are 14 residues in the CDR3.

This receptor was taken from a woman aged 50 to 60 with Graves' hyperthyroidism. This sequence joins TRBV20-1 and TRBJ1-2; no clear D gene. Input material: blood. The CDR3 here is CSARALNPNYGYTF. CDR3 DNA sequence: TGCAGTGCTAGAGCTCTGAACCCTAACTATGGCTACACCTTC.